This T cell receptor (beta chain) emerged from a study of control samples from healthy donors and cancer patients. The CDR3 extends over 16 amino acids. Here immunoSEQ multiplex PCR was the method, and the copy in TCRdb shows in-frame clones only, minus some. The table lists over 150,000 clones, about 94% of them singletons. The specimen was blood. V gene TRBV12-2 combines with J gene TRBJ1-6. TRBV12-2 is classified as a pseudogene. This TCR came from a middle-aged man in good health. The CDR3 DNA reads as TGTGCAAGTCGTTGCCGTTTGCGCTCCTATAATTCACCCCTCCACTTT. This sequence encodes CASRCRLRSYNSPLHF.